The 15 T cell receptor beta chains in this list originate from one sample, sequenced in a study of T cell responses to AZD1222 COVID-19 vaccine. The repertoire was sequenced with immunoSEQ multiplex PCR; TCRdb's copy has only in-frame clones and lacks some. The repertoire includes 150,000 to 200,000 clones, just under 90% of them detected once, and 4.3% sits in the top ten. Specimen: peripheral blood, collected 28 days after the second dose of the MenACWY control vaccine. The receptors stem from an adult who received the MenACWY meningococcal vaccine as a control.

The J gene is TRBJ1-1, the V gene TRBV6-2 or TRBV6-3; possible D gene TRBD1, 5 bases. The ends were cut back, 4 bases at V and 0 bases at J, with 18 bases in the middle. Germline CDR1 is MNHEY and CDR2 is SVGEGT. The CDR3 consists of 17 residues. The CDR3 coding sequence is TGTGCCAGCAGTTTGTGGGGACCGGGACCCATGAACACTGAAGCTTTCTTT. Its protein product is CASSLWGPGPMNTEAFF.

This CDR3 reads CATSGPGTSYEQYF. The CDR3 region has the DNA TGTGCCACCAGTGGTCCCGGGACTAGCTACGAGCAGTACTTC. The chain joins TRBV24-1 to TRBJ2-7; 8 bases match TRBD2. The CDR3 length is 14 residues. The trim removed 5 bases at V and 3 bases at J, leaving 5 bases unmatched. CDR1 and CDR2 (germline): KGHDR, SFDVKD.

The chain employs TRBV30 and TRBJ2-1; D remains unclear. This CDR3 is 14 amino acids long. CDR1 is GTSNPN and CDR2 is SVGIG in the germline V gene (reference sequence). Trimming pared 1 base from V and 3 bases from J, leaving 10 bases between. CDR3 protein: CAWSGLDFYNEQFF. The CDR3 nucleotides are TGTGCCTGGAGTGGACTCGATTTCTACAATGAGCAGTTCTTC.

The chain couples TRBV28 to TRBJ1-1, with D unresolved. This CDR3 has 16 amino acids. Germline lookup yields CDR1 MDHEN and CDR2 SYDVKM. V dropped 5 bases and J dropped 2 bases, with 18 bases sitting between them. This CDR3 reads CASSLQPQVRNTEAFF. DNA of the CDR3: TGTGCCAGCAGTCTCCAGCCGCAGGTCAGAAACACTGAAGCTTTCTTT. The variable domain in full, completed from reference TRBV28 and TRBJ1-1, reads DVKVTQSSRYLVKRTGEKVFLECVQDMDHENMFWYRQDPGLGLRLIYFSYDVKMKEKGDIPEGYSVSREKKERFSLILESASTNQTSMYLCASSLQPQVRNTEAFFGQGTRLTVV.

Here the CDR3 DNA reads TGTGCCAGCAGCTTCGGACAGCTCCTGAACACTGAAGCTTTCTTT. Translating gives CASSFGQLLNTEAFF. This chain uses TRBV5-8 with TRBJ1-1, with D tentatively TRBD1 (6 bases). V lost 2 bases and J lost 0, with 11 bases in between. Germline lookup yields CDR1 SGHTS and CDR2 YDEGEE. The CDR3 is made up of 15 amino acids.

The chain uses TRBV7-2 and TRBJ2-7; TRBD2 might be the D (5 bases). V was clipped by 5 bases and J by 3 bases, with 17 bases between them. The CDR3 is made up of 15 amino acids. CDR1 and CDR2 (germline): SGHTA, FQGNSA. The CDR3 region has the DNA TGTGCCAGCAGCATCACCTCCGGGGTATACTACGAGCAGTACTTC. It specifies CASSITSGVYYEQYF.

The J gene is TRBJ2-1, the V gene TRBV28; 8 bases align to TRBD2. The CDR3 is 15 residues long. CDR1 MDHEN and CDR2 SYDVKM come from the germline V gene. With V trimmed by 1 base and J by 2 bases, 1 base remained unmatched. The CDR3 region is CASSLSGGTYNEQFF. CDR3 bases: TGTGCCAGCAGTTTATCGGGGGGGACCTACAATGAGCAGTTCTTC.

DNA for the CDR3: TGTGCCACAGGTTCTAGCACAGATACGCAGTATTTT. Residues: CATGSSTDTQYF. The chain combines TRBV24-1 with TRBJ2-3; D not certain. Germline CDR1 KGHDR, CDR2 SFDVKD. This CDR3 has 12 amino acids. Trimming cost V 10 bases and J 0 bases, with 7 bases left between them.

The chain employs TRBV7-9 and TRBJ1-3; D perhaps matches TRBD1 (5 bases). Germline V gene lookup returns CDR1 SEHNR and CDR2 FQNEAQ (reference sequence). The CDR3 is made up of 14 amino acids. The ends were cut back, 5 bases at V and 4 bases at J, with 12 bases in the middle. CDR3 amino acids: CASSGSGGGNTIYF. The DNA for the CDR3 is TGTGCCAGCAGCGGGAGCGGGGGAGGAAACACCATATATTTT.

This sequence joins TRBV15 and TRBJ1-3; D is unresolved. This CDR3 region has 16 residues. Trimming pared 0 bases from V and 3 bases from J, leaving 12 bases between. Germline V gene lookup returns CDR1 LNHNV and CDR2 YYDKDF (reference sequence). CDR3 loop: CATSRDPVGYGNTIYF. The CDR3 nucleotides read TGTGCCACCAGCAGAGACCCAGTTGGCTATGGAAACACCATATATTTT.

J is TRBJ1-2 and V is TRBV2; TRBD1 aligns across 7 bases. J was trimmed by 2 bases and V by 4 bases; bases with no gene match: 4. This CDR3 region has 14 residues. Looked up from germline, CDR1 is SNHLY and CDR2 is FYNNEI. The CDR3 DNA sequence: TGTGCCAGCAGTGCTGAACAGGGGAACTATGGCTACACCTTC. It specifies CASSAEQGNYGYTF. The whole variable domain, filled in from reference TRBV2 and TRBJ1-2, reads EPEVTQTPSHQVTQMGQEVILRCVPISNHLYFYWYRQILGQKVEFLVSFYNNEISEKSEIFDDQFSVERPDGSNFTLKIRSTKLEDSAMYFCASSAEQGNYGYTFGSGTRLTVV.

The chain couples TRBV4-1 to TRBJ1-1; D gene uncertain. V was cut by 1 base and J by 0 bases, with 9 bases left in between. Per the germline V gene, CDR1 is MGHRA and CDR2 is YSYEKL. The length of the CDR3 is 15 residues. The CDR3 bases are TGCGCCAGCAGCCAAGGGTCGGTTATGAACACTGAAGCTTTCTTT. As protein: CASSQGSVMNTEAFF.

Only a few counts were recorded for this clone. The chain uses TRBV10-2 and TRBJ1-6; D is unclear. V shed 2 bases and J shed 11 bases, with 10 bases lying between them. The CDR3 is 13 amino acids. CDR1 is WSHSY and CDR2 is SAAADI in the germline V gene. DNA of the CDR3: TGCGCCAGCAGTGAGATGTTTGGAACACCCCTCCACTTT. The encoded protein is CASSEMFGTPLHF.

The CDR3 DNA sequence: TGTGCCACCAGGCAGGGGCCTTCCTACGAGCAGTACTTC. Protein sequence: CATRQGPSYEQYF. The chain recombines TRBV15 with TRBJ2-7, with a tentative D call TRBD1 (6 bases). V was shortened by 6 bases and J by 1 base, with 10 bases between the two germline ends. CDR3 length equals 13 residues. CDR1 and CDR2 (germline): LNHNV, YYDKDF (reference sequence). Based on the CDR3 plus reference TRBV15 and TRBJ2-7, the full variable domain is DAMVIQNPRYQVTQFGKPVTLSCSQTLNHNVMYWYQQKSSQAPKLLFHYYDKDFNNEADTPDNFQSRRPNTSFCFLDIRSPGLGDTAMYLCATRQGPSYEQYFGPGTRLTVT.

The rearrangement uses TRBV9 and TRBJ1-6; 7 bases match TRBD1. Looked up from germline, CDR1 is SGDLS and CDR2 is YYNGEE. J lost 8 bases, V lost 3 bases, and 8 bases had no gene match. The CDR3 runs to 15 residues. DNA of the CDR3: TGTGCCAGCAGCGCACCGGGACAGCATTATTCACCCCTCCACTTT. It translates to CASSAPGQHYSPLHF.